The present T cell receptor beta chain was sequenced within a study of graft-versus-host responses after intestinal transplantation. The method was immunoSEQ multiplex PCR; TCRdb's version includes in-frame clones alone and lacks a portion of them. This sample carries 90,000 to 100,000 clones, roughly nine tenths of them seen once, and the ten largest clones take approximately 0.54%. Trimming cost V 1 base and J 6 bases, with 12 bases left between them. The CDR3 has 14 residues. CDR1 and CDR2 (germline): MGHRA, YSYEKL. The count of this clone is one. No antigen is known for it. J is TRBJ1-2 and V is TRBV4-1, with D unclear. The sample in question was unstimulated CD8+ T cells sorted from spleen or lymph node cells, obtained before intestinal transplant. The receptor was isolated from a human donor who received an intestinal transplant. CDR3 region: CASSQVGGGNGYTF. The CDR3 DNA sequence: TGCGCCAGCAGCCAAGTAGGTGGCGGGAATGGCTACACCTTC.